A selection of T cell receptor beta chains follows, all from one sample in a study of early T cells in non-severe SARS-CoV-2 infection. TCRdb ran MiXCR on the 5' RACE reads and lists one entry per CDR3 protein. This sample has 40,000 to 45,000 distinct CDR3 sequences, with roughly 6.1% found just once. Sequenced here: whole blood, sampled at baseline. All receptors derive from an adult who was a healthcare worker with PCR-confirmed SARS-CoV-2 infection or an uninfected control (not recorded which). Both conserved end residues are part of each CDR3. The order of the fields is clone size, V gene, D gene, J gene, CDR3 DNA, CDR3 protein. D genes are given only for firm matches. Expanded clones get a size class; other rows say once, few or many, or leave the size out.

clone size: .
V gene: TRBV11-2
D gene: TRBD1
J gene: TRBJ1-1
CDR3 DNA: TGTGCCAGCAGCTTATTAATGTCGGGGACAGCCTCCACTGAAGCTTTCTTT
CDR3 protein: CASSLLMSGTASTEAFF

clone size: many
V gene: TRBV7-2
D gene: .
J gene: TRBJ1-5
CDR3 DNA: TGTGCCAGCAGCGCAACTCTCAGGGGTAATCAGCCCCAGCATTTT
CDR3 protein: CASSATLRGNQPQHF

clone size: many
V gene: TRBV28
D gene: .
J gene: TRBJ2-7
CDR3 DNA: TGTGCCAGCAGTTCCCGGAGGGGGGGCTCCTACGAGCAGTACTTC
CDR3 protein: CASSSRRGGSYEQYF

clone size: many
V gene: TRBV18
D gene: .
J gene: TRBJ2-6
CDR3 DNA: TGTGCCAGCTCACCCCTTTCGACCCCCGCCTCTGGGGCCAACGTCCTGACTTTC
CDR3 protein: CASSPLSTPASGANVLTF

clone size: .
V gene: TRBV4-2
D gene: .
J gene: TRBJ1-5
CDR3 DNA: TGTGCCAGCAGCCATTTACAAAATCAGCCCCAGCATTTT
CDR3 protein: CASSHLQNQPQHF

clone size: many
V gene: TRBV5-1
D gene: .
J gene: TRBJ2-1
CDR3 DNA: TGCGCCAGCAGCTTCACGACCCTAAATGAGCAGTTCTTC
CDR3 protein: CASSFTTLNEQFF

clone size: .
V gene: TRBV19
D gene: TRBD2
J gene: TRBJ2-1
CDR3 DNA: TGTGCCAGTAGTGTTCAAAGCGGGAGGTTCCACAATGAGCAGTTCTTC
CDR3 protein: CASSVQSGRFHNEQFF

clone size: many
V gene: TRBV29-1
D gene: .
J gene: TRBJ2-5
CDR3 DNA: TGCAGCGTTGAAGGGGACAAGACCCAGTACTTC
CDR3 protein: CSVEGDKTQYF

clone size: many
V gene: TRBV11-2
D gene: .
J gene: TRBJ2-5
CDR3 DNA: TGTGCCAGCACCAATCGGGTAGAGACCCAGTACTTC
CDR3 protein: CASTNRVETQYF

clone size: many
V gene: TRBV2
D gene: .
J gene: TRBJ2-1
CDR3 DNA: TGTGCCAGCAGTGAATTCGGGGCCGACTCCTACAATGAGCAGTTCTTC
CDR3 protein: CASSEFGADSYNEQFF

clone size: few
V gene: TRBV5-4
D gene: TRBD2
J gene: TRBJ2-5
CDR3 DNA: TGTGCCAGCAGCCCGGGGAGCGGGGCTGCTCTGGCCCAGTACTTC
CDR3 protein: CASSPGSGAALAQYF

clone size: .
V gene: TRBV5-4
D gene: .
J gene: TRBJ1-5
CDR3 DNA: TGTGCCAGCAGCTTGTACGGCCAGCCCCAGCATTTT
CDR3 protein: CASSLYGQPQHF

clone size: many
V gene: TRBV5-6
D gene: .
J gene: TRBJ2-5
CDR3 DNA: TGTGCCAGCAGCTTGTCTAGCGTGGAGACCCAGTACTTC
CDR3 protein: CASSLSSVETQYF

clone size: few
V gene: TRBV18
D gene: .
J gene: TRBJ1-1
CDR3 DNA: TGTGCCAGCTCACCACCGGGGGCGATGAACACTGAAGCTTTCTTT
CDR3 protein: CASSPPGAMNTEAFF

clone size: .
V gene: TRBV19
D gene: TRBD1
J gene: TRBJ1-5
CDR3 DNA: TGTGCCAGTAGTACGCCGGGACAGCACAATCAGCCCCAGCATTTT
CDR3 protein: CASSTPGQHNQPQHF

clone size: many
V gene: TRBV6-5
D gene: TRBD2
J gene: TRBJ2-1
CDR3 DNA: TGTGCCAGCAGTTTCGGGACTAGCGGGACTAATGAGCAGTTCTTC
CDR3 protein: CASSFGTSGTNEQFF

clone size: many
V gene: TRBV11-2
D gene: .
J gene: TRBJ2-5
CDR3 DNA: TGTGCCAGCAGCTTTCGAGAGACCCAGTACTTC
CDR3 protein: CASSFRETQYF

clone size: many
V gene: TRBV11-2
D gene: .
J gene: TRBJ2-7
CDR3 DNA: TGTGCCAGCAGCTTAGCATCGGGGTTAGGAGGTGAGCAGTACTTC
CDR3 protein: CASSLASGLGGEQYF

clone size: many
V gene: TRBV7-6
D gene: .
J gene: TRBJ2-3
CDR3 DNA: TGTGCCAGCAGCGGTTTCGGTTCTCACACAGATACGCAGTATTTT
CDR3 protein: CASSGFGSHTDTQYF

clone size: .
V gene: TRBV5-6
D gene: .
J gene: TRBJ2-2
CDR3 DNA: TGTGCCAGCAGCTTGCCGGGGGACCGAAACACCGGGGAGCTGTTTTTT
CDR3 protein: CASSLPGDRNTGELFF

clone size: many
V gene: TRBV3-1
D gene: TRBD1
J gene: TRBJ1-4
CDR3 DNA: TGTGCCAGCAGCCGCGGGACAGGGGGTGAAAAACTGTTTTTT
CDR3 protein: CASSRGTGGEKLFF

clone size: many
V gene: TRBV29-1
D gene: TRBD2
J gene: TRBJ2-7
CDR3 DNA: TGCAGCGTTGTCGCCGGGGGGGGCAGATACGAGCAGTACTTC
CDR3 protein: CSVVAGGGRYEQYF

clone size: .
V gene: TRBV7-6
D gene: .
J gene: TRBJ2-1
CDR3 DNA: TGTGCCAGCAGCTTACGTGGACATCGATCCAATGAGCAGTTCTTC
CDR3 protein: CASSLRGHRSNEQFF

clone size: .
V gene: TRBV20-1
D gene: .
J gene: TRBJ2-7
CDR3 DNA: TGCAGTGCTAAACTCAGCTCCTACGAGCAGTACTTC
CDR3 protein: CSAKLSSYEQYF

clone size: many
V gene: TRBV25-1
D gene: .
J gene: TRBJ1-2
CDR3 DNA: TGTGCCAGCAGTGAAACAGGGTTTAGAGACTATGGCTACACCTTC
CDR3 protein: CASSETGFRDYGYTF

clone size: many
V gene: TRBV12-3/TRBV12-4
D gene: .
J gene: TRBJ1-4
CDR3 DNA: TGTGCCAGCAGCAACAGTCAACGAAGTGAAAAACTGTTTTTT
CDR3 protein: CASSNSQRSEKLFF

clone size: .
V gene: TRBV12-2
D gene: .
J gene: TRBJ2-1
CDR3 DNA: TGTGCAAGTCGCTTAGCGACCCTCCTAGCTGCCTCCTACAATGAGCAGTTCTTC
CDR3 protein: CASRLATLLAASYNEQFF

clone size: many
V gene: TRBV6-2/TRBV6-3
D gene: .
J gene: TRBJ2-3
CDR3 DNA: TGTGCCAGCAGTTACGCTTCGGACGGGAGCACAGATACGCAGTATTTT
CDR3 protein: CASSYASDGSTDTQYF

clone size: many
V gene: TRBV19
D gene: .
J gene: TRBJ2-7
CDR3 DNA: TGTGCCAGTAGTATCTCGGGAGAATCGAGAGAGCAGTACTTC
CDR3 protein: CASSISGESREQYF

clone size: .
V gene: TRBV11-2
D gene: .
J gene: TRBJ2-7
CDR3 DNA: TGTGCCAGCAGCTTAAATCGGGCCCTCCCCCCCTACGAGCAGTACTTC
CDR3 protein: CASSLNRALPPYEQYF

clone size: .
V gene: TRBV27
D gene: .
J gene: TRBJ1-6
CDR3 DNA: TGTGCCAGCAAGAAAAGATTGAGTAGCTCCTATAATTCACCCCTCCACTTT
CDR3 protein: CASKKRLSSSYNSPLHF

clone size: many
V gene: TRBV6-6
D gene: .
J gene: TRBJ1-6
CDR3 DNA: TGTGCCAGCAGTTACTCGACCCTAGGGGATTCACCCCTCCACTTT
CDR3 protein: CASSYSTLGDSPLHF